This passage covers 27 T cell receptor beta chains from one sample sequenced in a study of regulatory T cells in long-lasting Graves disease. As to time point: persistent/refractory GD, antithyroid drugs over 5 years with positive TRAb. With RNA extracted from PBMCs as input, the TCR library was made. Arm-PCR of CDR3 regions with iRepertoire HTBI primers generated TCR beta libraries. TCRdb called the multiplex PCR reads again in MiXCR, with one record for every CDR3 protein. The data contain about 470,000 distinct CDR3 sequences, roughly 20% of them seen just once; the ten biggest clones take up roughly 8%. Here the sequenced sample was peripheral blood mononuclear cells (PBMCs), taken when the disease was refractory, from a patient treated with antithyroid drugs. Every receptor here comes from a female donor with Graves disease.

This clonotype was observed a handful of times. V gene TRBV30 combines with J gene TRBJ1-4; a weak D match, TRBD1 (6 bases). The CDR3 spans 13 residues. CDR1 is GTSNPN and CDR2 is SVGIG in the germline V gene (reference sequence). The V end was cut by 2 bases, the J end by 8 bases, with 12 bases between. In nucleotides, the CDR3 is TGTGCCTGGAGTTTAGGGGGGGAAGAAAAACTGTTTTTT. Translated: CAWSLGGEEKLFF.

V is TRBV6-1 and J is TRBJ1-1; TRBD1 aligns across 12 bases. CDR1 and CDR2 from the germline V gene are MNHNS and SASEGT. The junction had 7 bases not matched to a gene; V was cut back by 6 bases and J by 8 bases. The CDR3 runs to 14 residues. CDR3 residues: CASRGTGGFTEAFF. DNA of the CDR3: TGTGCCAGCAGGGGGACAGGGGGCTTTACGGAAGCTTTCTTT.

This clonotype appeared a few times. One end of the junction fails to match germline, which may point to a read error. This chain uses TRBV28 with TRBJ2-2, with 8 nucleotides matching TRBD2. The length of the CDR3 is 16 residues. Germline CDR1 MDHEN, CDR2 SYDVKM. CDR3 sequence reads: CASSPAQGRGAGELVF. The CDR3 DNA reads TGTGCCAGCAGTCCCGCTCAGGGGCGGGGGGCCGGGGAGCTGGTTTTT.

This clonotype appeared many times. The chain employs TRBV6-1 and TRBJ1-5, with D possibly matching TRBD1 (5 bases). V was clipped by 6 bases and J by 1 base, with 13 bases between them. The CDR3 has 15 residues. The germline V gene encodes CDR1 MNHNS and CDR2 SASEGT. The CDR3 sequence: CASRSARGSNQPQHF. In DNA form, the CDR3 reads TGTGCCAGCAGATCTGCACGGGGGAGCAATCAGCCCCAGCATTTT.

This clonotype was seen at least ten times. The rearrangement uses TRBV20-1 and TRBJ1-5, with a weak D call TRBD1 (6 bases). The germline V gene has CDR1 DFQATT and CDR2 SNEGSKA (reference sequence). Between the trimmed V and J ends, which lost 3 bases and 7 bases, there was a span of 13 bases. The CDR3 is 13 amino acids. CDR3 nucleotide sequence: TGCAGTGCTAGTCCGCAGGGGAGGCAGCCCCAGCATTTT. It translates to CSASPQGRQPQHF.

The sample holds a few counts of this clonotype. The genes are TRBV7-3 and TRBJ1-3, with a weak D call TRBD1 (5 bases). The CDR3 loop spans 16 amino acids. Germline V gene sequence: CDR1 SGHTA, CDR2 FQGTGA. V was clipped by 5 bases and J by 2 bases, with 16 bases between them. The CDR3 coding sequence is TGTGCCAGCAGCCTCCAATCCGGGACGGCTGGAAACACCATATATTTT. Residues: CASSLQSGTAGNTIYF.

This clonotype was seen at least ten times. This rearrangement joins TRBV11-1 to TRBJ2-7, with 11 positions matching TRBD1. This CDR3 region has 17 residues. In germline, CDR1 is SGHAT, CDR2 FQDESV (reference sequence). With 4 bases clipped from V and 0 bases from J, the junction kept 8 bases outside the gene matches. As DNA, the CDR3 is TGTGCCAGCAGCTATGCCGGGACAGGGGGAAGCTCCTACGAGCAGTACTTC. As protein: CASSYAGTGGSSYEQYF.

The gene calls are TRBV29-1 and TRBJ2-2; D is unresolved. Germline V gene data show CDR1 as SQVTM and CDR2 as ANQGSEA. The V end was cut by 5 bases, the J end by 2 bases, with 6 bases between. The CDR3 totals 12 residues. This chain's CDR3 is CSVKVNTGELFF. In DNA form, the CDR3 reads TGCAGCGTTAAAGTCAACACCGGGGAGCTGTTTTTT.

This clonotype has a count of ten or more. The chain couples TRBV6-1 to TRBJ1-2; a possible D gene is TRBD1 (5 bases). Germline values: CDR1 MNHNS, CDR2 SASEGT. The V gene lost 4 bases and the J gene lost 0 bases, with 6 bases spanning the gap. CDR3 length equals 13 residues. CDR3 nucleotide sequence: TGTGCCAGCAGTGCCAGGGCTAACTATGGCTACACCTTC. Translating it yields CASSARANYGYTF.

J is TRBJ2-7 and V is TRBV6-2 or TRBV6-3; 9 bases are shared with TRBD1. This CDR3 has 15 residues. The germline V gene has CDR1 MNHEY and CDR2 SVGEGT. V trimming: 0 bases; J trimming: 2 bases; junction bases outside the gene matches: 2. CDR3 amino acids: CASSYSRDRAYEQYF. Written as DNA, the CDR3 is TGTGCCAGCAGTTACTCGCGGGACAGGGCCTACGAGCAGTACTTC.

In this sample, this clonotype turned up a few times. J is TRBJ2-7 and V is TRBV27, with 9 bases identical to TRBD2. With V trimmed by 5 bases and J by 7 bases, 15 bases remained unmatched. This CDR3 has 16 residues. From germline, CDR1 is MNHEY and CDR2 SMNVEV (reference sequence). As DNA, the CDR3 is TGTGCCAGCAGTCTTATGGGGGCTAGCGGGACGCGAGAGCAGTACTTC. It translates to CASSLMGASGTREQYF.

CDR3 DNA: TGCGCCAGCAGCCGTACAGGGGGCCCCGAGCAGTACTTC. Protein: CASSRTGGPEQYF. This rearrangement joins TRBV5-1 to TRBJ2-7; TRBD1 agrees at 9 bases. CDR3 length equals 13 residues. The V and J ends lost 4 bases and 6 bases, in that order; junction bases with no gene match: 5. Germline CDR1 SGHRS, CDR2 YFSETQ.

This clonotype was detected many times. J is TRBJ1-1 and V is TRBV6-1; no clear D. CDR1 and CDR2 (germline): MNHNS, SASEGT. Trimming left V 6 bases short and J 1 base short, with 18 bases between. The CDR3 runs to 16 residues. The CDR3 nucleotides read TGTGCCAGCAGGAAAGGCGCGCGGTTGCCGAACACTGAAGCTTTCTTT. Translation gives CASRKGARLPNTEAFF.

This clonotype occurred a few times. This sequence joins TRBV7-9 and TRBJ2-7; unclear D gene. V was trimmed by 1 base and J by 4 bases, leaving 14 bases between them. This CDR3 has 15 residues. Germline assignment: CDR1 SEHNR and CDR2 FQNEAQ (reference sequence). The chain's CDR3 is CASSLDSGEWYEQYF. The CDR3 DNA follows: TGTGCCAGCAGCTTAGATTCGGGTGAATGGTACGAGCAGTACTTC.

About this clonotype itself: A single base separates this from a much larger clone, so it may be a read error. This rearrangement joins TRBV11-2 to TRBJ2-2; D may be TRBD1 (5 bases). CDR3 length equals 14 residues. CDR1 and CDR2 from the germline V gene are SGHAT and FQNNGV. CDR3 residues: CASNLGTGTGELFF. DNA of the CDR3: TGTGCCAGCAACTTAGGAACAGGTACCGGGGAGCTGTTTTTT.

This clonotype was counted at least ten times. The J gene is TRBJ1-1, the V gene TRBV28, with D possibly TRBD1 on 5 matching bases. Trimming left V 2 bases short and J 4 bases short, with 14 bases between. CDR1 is MDHEN and CDR2 is SYDVKM in the germline V gene. The CDR3 loop spans 15 amino acids. The CDR3 nucleotides are TGTGCCAGCAGTTTAGCCAGGGCGAGGGGCACTGAAGCTTTCTTT. Amino acid sequence: CASSLARARGTEAFF.

This clonotype was seen a handful of times. This sequence joins TRBV18 and TRBJ1-2; a possible D gene is TRBD1 (6 bases). The germline CDR1 and CDR2 sequences are KGHSH and LQKENI. V lost 0 bases and J 7 bases, leaving 15 bases between the germline ends. This CDR3 comprises 15 residues. The CDR3 is CASSPPGGRSGGYTF. As DNA, the CDR3 is TGTGCCAGCTCACCACCCGGGGGGCGCTCCGGTGGCTACACCTTC.

In its sample, this clonotype was seen many times. The chain recombines TRBV2 with TRBJ1-1, with 8 bases fitting TRBD1. Germline V gene lookup returns CDR1 SNHLY and CDR2 FYNNEI. This CDR3 has 15 amino acids. V was pared by 10 bases and J by 5 bases, with 15 bases of the junction left unmatched. The CDR3 protein is CATVNRTGWNTEAFF. CDR3 DNA: TGTGCCACCGTGAACCGGACAGGGTGGAATACTGAAGCTTTCTTT.

The chain carries TRBV27 and TRBJ1-1; D not resolved. The CDR3 has 11 residues. Germline V gives CDR1 MNHEY, CDR2 SMNVEV (reference sequence). With 9 bases removed from V and 6 bases from J, the gap between germline ends came to 11 bases. CDR3 residues: CASKDESEAFF. As DNA, the CDR3 is TGTGCCAGTAAAGACGAGTCTGAAGCTTTCTTT.

There are many counts of this clonotype. V gene TRBV4-1 combines with J gene TRBJ2-7, with 8 bases identical to TRBD2. Per the germline V gene, CDR1 is MGHRA and CDR2 is YSYEKL. V lost 4 bases, J lost 7 bases, and 6 bases stayed unmatched. CDR3 length equals 13 residues. Written as DNA, the CDR3 is TGCGCCAGCAGCCGAGTACTAGCGGTAGAGCAGTACTTC. It yields the protein CASSRVLAVEQYF.

This clonotype was seen at least ten times. The chain is built from TRBV7-6 and TRBJ1-5; 8 bases map to TRBD1. Losses at the gene ends were 5 bases for V and 3 bases for J; bases not matched to a gene: 3. The CDR3 length is 14 residues. From germline, CDR1 is SGHVS and CDR2 FNYEAQ. In nucleotides, the CDR3 is TGTGCCAGCAGCCCAGGGGGCATCAATCAGCCCCAGCATTTT. This translates into CASSPGGINQPQHF.

This clonotype was counted at least ten times. The chain uses TRBV28 and TRBJ1-4; D is perhaps TRBD1 (5 bases). V lost 2 bases, J lost 8 bases, and 9 bases lay in between. Germline CDR1 reads MDHEN; CDR2 reads SYDVKM. The CDR3 spans 13 residues. As DNA, the CDR3 is TGTGCCAGCAGTTTAGGGGCGAAAGAAAAACTGTTTTTT. This translates into CASSLGAKEKLFF.

This clonotype has a handful of counts. The J gene is TRBJ1-2, the V gene TRBV5-4; TRBD1 might be the D (5 bases). With 4 bases removed from V and 4 bases from J, the gap between germline ends came to 26 bases. The CDR3 is 18 residues long. Germline-derived CDR1 and CDR2 are SGHNT and YYREEE (reference sequence). In nucleotides, the CDR3 is TGTGCCAGCAGCCTACAAGTCCCGGGACGCCTCTGGGGCTATGGCTACACCTTC. Amino acids: CASSLQVPGRLWGYGYTF.

The table lists this clonotype with many counts. This chain uses TRBV6-1 with TRBJ1-6; D uncertain. Germline assignment: CDR1 MNHNS and CDR2 SASEGT. V lost 3 bases and J 3 bases, leaving 3 bases between the germline ends. CDR3 length: 13 amino acids. In nucleotides, the CDR3 is TGTGCCAGCAGTGAGGGCTATAATTCACCCCTCCACTTT. Amino acid sequence: CASSEGYNSPLHF.

There are many counts of this clonotype. The chain has TRBV11-1 and TRBJ2-7, with D unresolved. V gave up 7 bases and J gave up 4 bases, with 11 bases separating them. Germline V lookup: CDR1 SGHAT, CDR2 FQDESV (reference sequence). This CDR3 has 12 amino acids. In DNA form, the CDR3 reads TGTGCCAGCAAGGGCGGAAGATACGAGCAGTACTTC. Translated: CASKGGRYEQYF.

This clonotype was counted ten times or more. This chain connects TRBV20-1 to TRBJ1-2, with D hard to call. Trimming removed 3 bases from V and 4 bases from J, with 21 bases in between. The germline V gene has CDR1 DFQATT and CDR2 SNEGSKA (reference sequence). The CDR3 runs 16 residues. Here the CDR3 reads CSARSSTVEGGYGYTF. CDR3 DNA sequence: TGCAGTGCTAGGTCATCGACGGTAGAGGGTGGCTATGGCTACACCTTC.

This clonotype turned up a few times. This sequence joins TRBV6-2 or TRBV6-3 and TRBJ2-1; maybe TRBD2 (6 bases). Germline-derived CDR1 and CDR2 are MNHEY and SVGEGT. The germline V and J ends were trimmed by 2 bases and 4 bases, with 18 bases remaining between them. The CDR3 has 17 residues. This CDR3 is CASSYAPGGRRYNEQFF. CDR3 bases: TGTGCCAGCAGTTACGCCCCTGGGGGGAGACGATACAATGAGCAGTTCTTC.